This TCR beta chain was captured in a study of blood T cell repertoires in COVID-19. On the study more broadly: Donors in the United States, Italy and Spain gave samples during acute or convalescent COVID-19. The analysed material was cDNA or gDNA that came from T cells, B-cell-depleted T cells, or PBMCs.

This CDR3 comprises 17 residues. V was trimmed by 6 bases and J by 0 bases, leaving 20 bases between them. CDR1 MNHEY and CDR2 SVGEGT come from the germline V gene. In the original processing: Scientists estimated how many nucleated cells there were by amplifying reference gene primers. Assay used: immunoSEQ multiplex PCR; TCRdb lists only in-frame clones, some missing. The DNA gave D and trimming, while V, J and clone size come from that table. The sample records about 83,000 clones, 70% to 90% being singletons. This clone has only one observation. The sample taken for sequencing was peripheral blood. This receptor was taken from a man of 80 years or more with active or convalescent COVID-19. The V call is TRBV6-2 or TRBV6-3, the J call TRBJ1-1, with D perhaps TRBD1 (6 bases). The CDR3: CASSSIRGDTMNTEAFF. The CDR3 DNA reads as TGTGCCAGCAGCTCAATCAGGGGTGACACCATGAACACTGAAGCTTTCTTT.